The 26 T cell receptor beta chains below all came from one sample that was sequenced in a study of Ad26.COV2.S vaccination and SARS-CoV-2 variants. Only in-frame clones appear in the TCRdb table, and some are missing; sequencing was by immunoSEQ multiplex PCR. The repertoire holds hundreds of thousands of clones, with roughly nine tenths as singletons. Treatment denoted: around 19 received Ad26.COV2.S at low or high dose, single or two shots; about five received placebo; per-sample allocation not given. After the first vaccine or placebo injection, samples were drawn on day 63. Sequenced material: peripheral blood, taken in a trial of Ad26.COV2.S vaccine versus placebo. These receptors came from a person between 18 and 65 years old who received the Ad26.COV2.S COVID-19 vaccine or a placebo.

The V gene is TRBV6-5, the J gene TRBJ1-5; a weak D match, TRBD1 (5 bases). The CDR3 totals 16 residues. Germline assignment: CDR1 MNHEY and CDR2 SVGAGI. The V end lost 0 bases, the J end lost 4 bases, and 13 bases lay between the germline ends. CDR3 sequence (DNA): TGTGCCAGCAGTTACTCGTATGGGGGTGGTAATCAGCCCCAGCATTTT. This gives the protein CASSYSYGGGNQPQHF.

This clone has only one observation. The V call is TRBV4-3, the J call TRBJ1-2; D gene unclear. The V and J ends lost 0 bases and 6 bases respectively, with 8 bases between them. This CDR3 comprises 13 residues. CDR1 and CDR2 (germline): LGHNA, YSLEER. For the CDR3, the DNA is TGCGCCAGCAGCCAAGATATAGGGCATGGCTACACCTTC. Translating gives CASSQDIGHGYTF.

In this sample, this clone turned up once. This chain joins TRBV3-1 (or the pseudogene TRBV3-2) and TRBJ2-7; D is perhaps TRBD2 (5 bases). The CDR3 is 18 amino acids. Deletions cut 0 bases from V and 6 bases from J, with 24 bases between. CDR1 LGHDT and CDR2 YNNKEL come from the germline V gene (reference sequence). The CDR3 sequence: CASSQDRVGERGPTEQYF. The CDR3 region has the DNA TGTGCCAGCAGCCAAGATAGGGTCGGGGAACGGGGTCCTACCGAGCAGTACTTC.

This rearrangement joins TRBV9 to TRBJ1-3; D is ambiguous. Germline V gives CDR1 SGDLS, CDR2 YYNGEE. Deletions cut 5 bases from V and 1 base from J, with 1 base between. There are 11 residues in the CDR3. CDR3 residues: CASSSGNTIYF. For the CDR3, the DNA is TGTGCCAGCAGTTCTGGAAACACCATATATTTT.

This chain joins TRBV5-8 and TRBJ1-5; 8 positions agree with TRBD1. Germline CDR1 is SGHTS and CDR2 is YDEGEE. V lost 3 bases and J lost 7; bases outside the gene matches: 6. The CDR3 covers 14 residues. Here the CDR3 reads CASSSGQGWQPQHF. DNA of the CDR3: TGTGCCAGCAGCTCCGGACAGGGATGGCAGCCCCAGCATTTT.

A few counts support this clone. CDR3 coding DNA: TGTGCCAGCAGTGAAGGAAGCCATAGCAATCAGCCCCAGCATTTT. Translation gives CASSEGSHSNQPQHF. V gene TRBV2 combines with J gene TRBJ1-5; D ambiguous. The V gene lost 1 base and the J gene lost 0 bases, with 7 bases spanning the gap. The CDR3 extends over 15 amino acids. From germline, CDR1 is SNHLY and CDR2 FYNNEI. The variable domain in full, completed from reference TRBV2 and TRBJ1-5, reads EPEVTQTPSHQVTQMGQEVILRCVPISNHLYFYWYRQILGQKVEFLVSFYNNEISEKSEIFDDQFSVERPDGSNFTLKIRSTKLEDSAMYFCASSEGSHSNQPQHFGDGTRLSIL.

This chain joins TRBV19 and TRBJ2-2; tentatively, D is TRBD2 (5 bases). The CDR3 sequence is 18 residues long. Trimming removed 3 bases from V and 0 bases from J, with 17 bases in between. Germline V gives CDR1 LNHDA, CDR2 SQIVND (reference sequence). CDR3 nucleotides: TGTGCCAGTAGTATGGGCCCCCGAGGGATCGCGAACACCGGGGAGCTGTTTTTT. It specifies CASSMGPRGIANTGELFF.

This clone turned up a few times. This sample also contains other DNA sequences that code for the same CDR3. The chain joins TRBV18 to TRBJ2-7; TRBD1 is a possible D gene (5 bases). Trimming took 3 bases from V and 3 from J, leaving 9 bases between them. CDR1 and CDR2 from the germline V gene are KGHSH and LQKENI. The CDR3 has 13 residues. The chain's CDR3 is CASSPAQGYEQYF. In nucleotides, the CDR3 is TGTGCCAGCTCACCGGCCCAGGGCTACGAGCAGTACTTC.

This clone was detected a few times. J is TRBJ1-5 and V is TRBV4-1, with TRBD1 matching 8 bases. CDR3 length: 16 amino acids. Germline V gene sequence: CDR1 MGHRA, CDR2 YSYEKL. Trimming cost V 3 bases and J 1 base; bases outside gene matches: 5. The CDR3 is CASSQLQGGSNQPQHF. The CDR3 DNA is TGCGCCAGCAGCCAGCTACAGGGGGGGAGCAATCAGCCCCAGCATTTT.

The chain combines TRBV3-1 (or the pseudogene TRBV3-2) with TRBJ2-7; perhaps TRBD2 as D (5 bases). CDR3 length: 15 residues. Germline assignment: CDR1 LGHDT and CDR2 YNNKEL (reference sequence). Trimming cost V 4 bases and J 6 bases, with 19 bases left between them. The chain's CDR3 is CASSPRLPSGGEQYF. As DNA, the CDR3 is TGTGCCAGCAGCCCCCGGCTACCAAGCGGTGGCGAGCAGTACTTC.

J is TRBJ1-1 and V is TRBV19, with D possibly matching TRBD1 (5 bases). V lost 2 bases and J 0 bases, leaving 16 bases between the germline ends. Germline V gene lookup returns CDR1 LNHDA and CDR2 SQIVND (reference sequence). CDR3 size: 17 residues. Here the CDR3 reads CASSIIQPRGLNTEAFF. Written as DNA, the CDR3 is TGTGCCAGTAGTATAATCCAACCGAGGGGCCTGAACACTGAAGCTTTCTTT. The variable domain in full, completed from reference TRBV19 and TRBJ1-1, reads DGGITQSPKYLFRKEGQNVTLSCEQNLNHDAMYWYRQDPGQGLRLIYYSQIVNDFQKGDIAEGYSVSREKKESFPLTVTSAQKNPTAFYLCASSIIQPRGLNTEAFFGQGTRLTVV.

This chain joins TRBV18 and TRBJ1-1; D ambiguous. V lost 3 bases and J 4 bases, leaving 12 bases between the germline ends. The CDR3 covers 14 residues. Germline loops: CDR1 KGHSH, CDR2 LQKENI. The CDR3 nucleotides are TGTGCCAGCTCACCGAACAGCTCCCCCACTGAAGCTTTCTTT. Its translation: CASSPNSSPTEAFF. Variable domain in full (rest from reference TRBV18 and TRBJ1-1): NAGVMQNPRHLVRRRGQEARLRCSPMKGHSHVYWYRQLPEEGLKFMVYLQKENIIDESGMPKERFSAEFPKEGPSILRIQQVVRGDSAAYFCASSPNSSPTEAFFGQGTRLTVV.

V gene TRBV4-3 combines with J gene TRBJ2-2; 10 bases line up with TRBD2. The CDR3 sequence is 16 residues long. Germline V gives CDR1 LGHNA, CDR2 YSLEER. V shed 5 bases, J shed 4 bases, and the junction held 7 bases outside the gene matches. CDR3 sequence reads: CASSIGLAASTGELFF. CDR3 nucleotides: TGCGCCAGCAGCATCGGACTAGCGGCATCCACCGGGGAGCTGTTTTTT.

This chain connects TRBV18 to TRBJ1-1; D unclear. The CDR3 spans 11 residues. V lost 5 bases to trimming and J lost 4 bases, with 5 bases between them. Looked up from germline, CDR1 is KGHSH and CDR2 is LQKENI. The CDR3 coding sequence is TGTGCCAGCTCAGAGGGCACTGAAGCTTTCTTT. Its protein is CASSEGTEAFF. Full variable domain (remainder filled in from reference TRBV18 and TRBJ1-1): NAGVMQNPRHLVRRRGQEARLRCSPMKGHSHVYWYRQLPEEGLKFMVYLQKENIIDESGMPKERFSAEFPKEGPSILRIQQVVRGDSAAYFCASSEGTEAFFGQGTRLTVV.

The V gene is TRBV7-9, the J gene TRBJ2-1, with D uncertain. This CDR3 has 15 residues. Trimming took 1 base from V and 8 from J, leaving 15 bases between them. CDR1 SEHNR and CDR2 FQNEAQ come from the germline V gene (reference sequence). CDR3 DNA sequence: TGTGCCAGCAGCTTAGTGGGTCTCAAAGGCCATGAGCAGTTCTTC. Its translation: CASSLVGLKGHEQFF.

The chain employs TRBV2 and TRBJ2-2; D might be TRBD1 (7 bases). V was cut by 5 bases and J by 2 bases, with 18 bases left in between. The CDR3 has 17 residues. CDR1 is SNHLY and CDR2 is FYNNEI in the germline V gene. CDR3 bases: TGTGCCAGCAGTCTCCAGGGGGGACAAACTAACACCGGGGAGCTGTTTTTT. It codes for CASSLQGGQTNTGELFF. The full variable domain, with the rest looked up from reference TRBV2 and TRBJ2-2, is EPEVTQTPSHQVTQMGQEVILRCVPISNHLYFYWYRQILGQKVEFLVSFYNNEISEKSEIFDDQFSVERPDGSNFTLKIRSTKLEDSAMYFCASSLQGGQTNTGELFFGEGSRLTVL.

V is TRBV7-2 and J is TRBJ1-2; TRBD1 matches at 7 bases. In germline, CDR1 is SGHTA, CDR2 FQGNSA. Trimming removed 1 base from V and 0 bases from J; junction bases left unmatched: 11. There are 18 residues in the CDR3. The CDR3 protein is CASSLDRDSYFSNYGYTF. The CDR3 DNA sequence: TGTGCCAGCAGCTTAGATCGGGACAGCTATTTTTCTAACTATGGCTACACCTTC.

This clone occurred a few times. The chain joins TRBV7-2 to TRBJ2-5; the match to TRBD2 covers 14 bases. Trimming removed 5 bases from V and 2 bases from J; junction bases left unmatched: 4. CDR1 SGHTA and CDR2 FQGNSA come from the germline V gene. This CDR3 region has 16 residues. The CDR3 region has the DNA TGTGCCAGCAGCACGGGACTAGCGGGGGCACAAGAGACCCAGTACTTC. Translated, it gives CASSTGLAGAQETQYF.

The chain is built from TRBV6-1 and TRBJ1-6, with 8 bases identical to TRBD1. With V trimmed by 1 base and J by 4 bases, 0 bases remained unmatched. Germline-derived CDR1 and CDR2 are MNHNS and SASEGT. The CDR3 spans 15 residues. This CDR3 reads CASSEGTGYNSPLHF. CDR3 nucleotide sequence: TGTGCCAGCAGTGAAGGGACAGGGTATAATTCACCCCTCCACTTT.

The chain carries TRBV4-3 and TRBJ2-5, with no clear D. Germline V gene lookup returns CDR1 LGHNA and CDR2 YSLEER. This CDR3 comprises 14 residues. V was shortened by 0 bases and J by 1 base, with 6 bases between the two germline ends. The CDR3 DNA sequence: TGCGCCAGCAGCCAAGAAAAGTCCCAAGAGACCCAGTACTTC. This encodes CASSQEKSQETQYF.

The CDR3 sequence is CASSLGAPLTGVGADTQYF. The CDR3 nucleotides read TGTGCCAGCAGCTTAGGGGCCCCCCTGACGGGAGTGGGGGCAGATACGCAGTATTTT. The chain employs TRBV7-6 and TRBJ2-3; tentatively, D is TRBD2 (6 bases). Trimming shortened V by 1 base and J by 4 bases, and 24 bases separated the two germline ends. Germline V CDR1 and CDR2: SGHVS, FNYEAQ. This CDR3 comprises 19 residues.

The gene calls are TRBV28 and TRBJ1-1; D gene unclear. V was trimmed by 2 bases and J by 1 base, leaving 5 bases between them. Looked up from germline, CDR1 is MDHEN and CDR2 is SYDVKM. The CDR3 loop spans 13 amino acids. The CDR3 protein is CASSLGRNTEAFF. The CDR3 bases are TGTGCCAGCAGTTTAGGGAGGAACACTGAAGCTTTCTTT.

V and J are TRBV5-4 and TRBJ2-1, with 8 bases lining up with TRBD2. Trimming removed 4 bases from V and 9 bases from J; junction bases left unmatched: 3. The CDR3 length is 12 residues. The germline V gene encodes CDR1 SGHNT and CDR2 YYREEE (reference sequence). CDR3 in DNA: TGTGCCAGCAGCACCAGCGGGAGTGAGCAGTTCTTC. Its protein is CASSTSGSEQFF.

The CDR3 here is CASSFPPQGNTEAFF. CDR3 coding DNA: TGTGCCAGCAGTTTTCCCCCACAGGGGAACACTGAAGCTTTCTTT. The chain carries TRBV28 and TRBJ1-1; tentative D call: TRBD1 (6 bases). The V gene's germline CDR1 is MDHEN and CDR2 SYDVKM. The CDR3 covers 15 residues. V shed 3 bases and J shed 1 base, with 12 bases lying between them. Filled out from reference TRBV28 and TRBJ1-1, the complete variable domain reads DVKVTQSSRYLVKRTGEKVFLECVQDMDHENMFWYRQDPGLGLRLIYFSYDVKMKEKGDIPEGYSVSREKKERFSLILESASTNQTSMYLCASSFPPQGNTEAFFGQGTRLTVV.

The rearrangement links TRBV6-5 to TRBJ1-5, with 7 positions matching TRBD1. V was pared by 5 bases and J by 4 bases, with 5 bases of the junction left unmatched. From germline, CDR1 is MNHEY and CDR2 SVGAGI. The CDR3 runs to 14 residues. CDR3 in DNA: TGTGCCAGCAGTAGACAGGGTAGGAATCAGCCCCAGCATTTT. It is translated as CASSRQGRNQPQHF.

This chain connects TRBV5-5 to TRBJ1-1; 7 positions match TRBD1. The CDR3 has 16 residues. Trimming took 4 bases from V and 0 from J; bases not matched to a gene: 9. Germline V gene data show CDR1 as SGHKS and CDR2 as YYEKEE (reference sequence). CDR3 residues: CASSPRQGAMNTEAFF. Here the CDR3 DNA reads TGTGCCAGCAGCCCCCGACAGGGTGCTATGAACACTGAAGCTTTCTTT.